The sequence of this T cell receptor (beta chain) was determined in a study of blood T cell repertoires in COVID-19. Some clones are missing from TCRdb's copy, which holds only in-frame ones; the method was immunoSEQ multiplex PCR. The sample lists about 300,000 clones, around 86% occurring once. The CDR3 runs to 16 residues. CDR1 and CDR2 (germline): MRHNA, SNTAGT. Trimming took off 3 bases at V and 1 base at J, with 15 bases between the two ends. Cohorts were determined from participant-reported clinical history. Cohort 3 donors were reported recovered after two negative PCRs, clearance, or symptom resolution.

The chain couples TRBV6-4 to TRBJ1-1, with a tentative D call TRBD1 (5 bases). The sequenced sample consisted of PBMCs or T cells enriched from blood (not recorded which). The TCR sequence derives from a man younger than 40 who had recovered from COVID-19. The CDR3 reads CASSEDGGYGNTEAFF. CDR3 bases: TGTGCCAGCAGTGAAGACGGGGGTTACGGGAACACTGAAGCTTTCTTT.